This T cell receptor (beta chain) was found in a study of CD8+ T cells in alopecia areata. For the study at large: The percentage of affected scalp area served as the score of severity for treated patients. Study-wide findings and caveats: Tofacitinib significantly decreased scalp clonality and expanded CD8+ clones among top 100.

Treatment of the sample: oral pan-JAK inhibitor, 5-10 mg twice daily. Remarks on this clone: Its antigen is unidentified.

Following extraction, RNA underwent reverse transcription to cDNA, which served as the sequencing template. Assay used: immunoSEQ multiplex PCR; TCRdb lists only in-frame clones, some missing. The top ten hold 3% to 4% of the sample, which has around 100,000 clones, 45% to 65% seen once. Germline CDR1 and CDR2: SGHAT and FQNNGV. The CDR3 runs to 16 residues. V shed 2 bases and J shed 0 bases, with 12 bases lying between them. The TCR sequence derives from a human donor with alopecia areata. This sample comprised CD4+ T cells sorted from blood, obtained at week 24, from a patient treated with tofacitinib. This sequence joins TRBV11-2 and TRBJ2-3; tentatively, D is TRBD2 (5 bases). CDR3 loop: CASSLYAGPSTDTQYF. DNA for the CDR3: TGTGCCAGCAGCTTATACGCGGGTCCTAGCACAGATACGCAGTATTTT.